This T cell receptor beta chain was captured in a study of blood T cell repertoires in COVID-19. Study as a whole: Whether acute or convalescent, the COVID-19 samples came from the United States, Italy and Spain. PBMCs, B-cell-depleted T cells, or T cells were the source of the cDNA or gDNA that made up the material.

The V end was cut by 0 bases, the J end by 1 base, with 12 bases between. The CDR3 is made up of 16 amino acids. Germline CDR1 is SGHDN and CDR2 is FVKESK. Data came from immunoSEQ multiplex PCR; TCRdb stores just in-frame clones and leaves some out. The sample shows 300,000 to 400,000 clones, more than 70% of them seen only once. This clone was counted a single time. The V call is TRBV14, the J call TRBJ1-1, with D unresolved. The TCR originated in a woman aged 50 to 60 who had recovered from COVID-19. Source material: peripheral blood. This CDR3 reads CASSQDPGRGNTEAFF. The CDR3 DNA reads TGTGCCAGCAGCCAAGATCCGGGGAGAGGGAACACTGAAGCTTTCTTT.